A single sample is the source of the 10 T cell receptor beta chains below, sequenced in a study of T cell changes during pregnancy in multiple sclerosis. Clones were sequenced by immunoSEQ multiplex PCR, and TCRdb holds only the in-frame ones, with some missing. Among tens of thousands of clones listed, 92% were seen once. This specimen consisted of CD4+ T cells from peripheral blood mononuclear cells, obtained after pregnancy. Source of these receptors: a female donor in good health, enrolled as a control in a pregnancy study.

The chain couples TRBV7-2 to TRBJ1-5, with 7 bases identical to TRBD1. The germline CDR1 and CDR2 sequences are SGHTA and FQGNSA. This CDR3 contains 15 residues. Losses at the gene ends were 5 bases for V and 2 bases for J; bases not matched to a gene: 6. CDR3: CASSVTGTGNQPQHF. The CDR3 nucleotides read TGTGCCAGCAGCGTTACCGGGACAGGCAATCAGCCCCAGCATTTT.

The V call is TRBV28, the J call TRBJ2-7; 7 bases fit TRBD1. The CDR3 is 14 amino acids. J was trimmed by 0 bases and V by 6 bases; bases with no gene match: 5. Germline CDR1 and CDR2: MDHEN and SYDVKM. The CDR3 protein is CASRGTENSYEQYF. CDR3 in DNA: TGTGCCAGCAGGGGGACAGAAAACTCCTACGAGCAGTACTTC.

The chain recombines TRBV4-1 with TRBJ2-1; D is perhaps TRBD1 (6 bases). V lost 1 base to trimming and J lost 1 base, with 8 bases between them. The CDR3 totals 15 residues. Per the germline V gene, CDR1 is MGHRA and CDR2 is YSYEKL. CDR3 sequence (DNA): TGCGCCAGCAGCCAAGGGGGGCAGTCCTACAATGAGCAGTTCTTC. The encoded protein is CASSQGGQSYNEQFF.

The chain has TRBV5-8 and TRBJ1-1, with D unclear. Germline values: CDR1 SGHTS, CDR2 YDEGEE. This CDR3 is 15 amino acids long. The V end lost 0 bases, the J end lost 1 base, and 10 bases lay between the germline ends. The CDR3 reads CASSLVGGPNTEAFF. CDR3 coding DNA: TGTGCCAGCAGCTTGGTGGGAGGGCCGAACACTGAAGCTTTCTTT.

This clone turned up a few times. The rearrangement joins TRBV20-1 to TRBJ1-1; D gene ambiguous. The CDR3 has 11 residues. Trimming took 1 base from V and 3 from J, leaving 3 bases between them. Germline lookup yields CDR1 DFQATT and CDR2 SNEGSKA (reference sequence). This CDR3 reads CSARAYTEAFF. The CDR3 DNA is TGCAGTGCTAGAGCTTACACTGAAGCTTTCTTT.

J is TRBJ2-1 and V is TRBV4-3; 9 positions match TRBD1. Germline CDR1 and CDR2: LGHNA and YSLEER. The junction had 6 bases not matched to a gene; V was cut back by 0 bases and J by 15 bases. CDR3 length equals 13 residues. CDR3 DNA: TGCGCCAGCAGCCAAGATGGGACAGGGCGTGGGTTCTTC. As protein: CASSQDGTGRGFF.

This CDR3 is CASSEKRTGVGYTF. In DNA, the CDR3 is TGTGCCAGCAGTGAAAAGAGGACAGGGGTCGGCTACACCTTC. The chain couples TRBV2 to TRBJ1-2, with 9 bases lining up with TRBD1. Germline CDR1 and CDR2: SNHLY and FYNNEI. The V segment lost 2 bases and the J segment 8 bases; nucleotides outside the gene matches: 6. The CDR3 totals 14 residues.

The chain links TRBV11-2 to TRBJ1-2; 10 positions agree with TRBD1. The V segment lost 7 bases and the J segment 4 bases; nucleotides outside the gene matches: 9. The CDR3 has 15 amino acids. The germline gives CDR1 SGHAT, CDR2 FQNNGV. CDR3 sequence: CASNQPGTGAYGYTF. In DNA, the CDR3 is TGTGCCAGCAATCAACCCGGGACAGGGGCCTATGGCTACACCTTC. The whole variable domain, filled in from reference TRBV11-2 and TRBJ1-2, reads EAGVAQSPRYKIIEKRQSVAFWCNPISGHATLYWYQQILGQGPKLLIQFQNNGVVDDSQLPKDRFSAERLKGVDSTLKIQPAKLEDSAVYLCASNQPGTGAYGYTFGSGTRLTVV.

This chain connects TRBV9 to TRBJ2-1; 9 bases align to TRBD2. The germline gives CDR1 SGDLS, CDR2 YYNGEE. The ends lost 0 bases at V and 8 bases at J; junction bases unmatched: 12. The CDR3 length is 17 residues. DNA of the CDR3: TGTGCCAGCAGCGTAGAGTCGCGGGGGGGCGTTATATATGAGCAGTTCTTC. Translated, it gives CASSVESRGGVIYEQFF.

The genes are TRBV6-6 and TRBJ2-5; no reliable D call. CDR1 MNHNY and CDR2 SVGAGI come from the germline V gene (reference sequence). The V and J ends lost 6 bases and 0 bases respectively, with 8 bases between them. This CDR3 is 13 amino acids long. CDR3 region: CASSSVYQETQYF. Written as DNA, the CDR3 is TGTGCCAGCAGCTCAGTGTACCAAGAGACCCAGTACTTC.